This T cell receptor (beta chain) stems from a study of T-cell memory formation after mild COVID-19. Study-wide context: There were largely donor-specific TCR clusters.

General study results and limits: Contracting CD4+ clones were located mainly in CM and EM, and CD8+ clones in EMRA. Contracting clones, day 15 to 85, had balanced CD4/CD8, and later expanders favored CD4+.

UMIs and sample barcodes were carried by the TCR alpha and TCR beta cDNA libraries that 5'RACE produced using constant-segment primers. TCRdb called the 5' RACE reads again in MiXCR, with one record for every CDR3 protein. The sample has some 340,000 distinct CDR3 sequences, over 10% seen once. This clonotype showed up many times. The antigen is not known. Source material: PBMCs or a T cell subset sorted from them (not recorded which). This clonotype was obtained from a man between 18 and 29 years old who had mild COVID-19 (a few samples of this study predate the infection). Cell type and time point are not known.

The CDR3 coding sequence is TGTGCCAGCAGCTCTAACAGGGGGCGGGGCTCCTACGAGCAGTACTTC. This codes for CASSSNRGRGSYEQYF. The J gene is TRBJ2-7, the V gene TRBV7-6; 9 positions match TRBD1. J lost 0 bases, V lost 4 bases, and 7 bases had no gene match. The germline V gene encodes CDR1 SGHVS and CDR2 FNYEAQ. The CDR3 has 16 residues.